This T cell receptor (beta chain) was retrieved from a study of cytomegalovirus exposure and HLA in healthy donors (dated by TCRdb to about 2017). Study-level background: An earlier analysis of about 560 of the donors reported 276 Gb of sequence data and approximately 120 million unique TCR beta sequences obtained from about 200 million T cells. An early release that covered fewer than 800 HLA-typed donors contained approximately 300 gigabases of sequencing data and roughly 84 million unique TCR sequences. Of the 300 to 450 genotyped donors, 65% to 90% fell in the genetic ancestry cluster associated with self-reported Caucasian donors. The aim of the study was to test whether cataloging public T cell receptors could identify signatures of past pathogen exposure. The study profiled the T cell repertoires of fewer than 850 subjects by immunosequencing and related them to cytomegalovirus serostatus. Besides the first cohort of some 670 subjects, a separate validation cohort made up of roughly 120 different subjects was used. The study combined high-throughput TCR immunosequencing, statistical association of individual TCRs with disease status, and machine learning to predict cytomegalovirus infection status. In a later analysis, previously published TCR beta repertoires from 600 to 850 donors were re-analyzed and high-resolution HLA genotyping was added so that TCR occurrence patterns could be studied. Rather than using new phenotypic data, the later analysis identified candidate immune exposures from TCR beta sequences and from how often those sequences occurred across donors. An earlier analysis of approximately 580 of the donors used high-throughput TCR beta sequencing to judge whether each TCR beta V gene segment behaved as functional or pseudogenic. Alongside the repertoire data, information on donor age, sex, ethnicity and CMV serostatus was compiled. A later genetic analysis took genome-wide SNP genotypes for about three fifths of the 666 donors and used that subset as a discovery cohort. All discovery cohort repertoires had been generated using a single sequencing platform. Class I and class II HLA loci were covered by the typing at four-digit resolution. Typing coverage differed by locus: A, B, C, DRB1 and DQB1 were typed in about 629-630 donors, DQA1 in approximately 520, DPA1 in 600 to 610, and DPB1 in 400 to 480. Because of strong linkage in the cohort, five DR-DQ haplotypes were treated as single units for association and clustering. Among several hundred genotyped donors of the cohort, an average of roughly 230,000 unique TCR beta nucleotide sequences was sequenced per donor, of which about 18% were non-productive. Points the paper makes about the study in general: In a later analysis, HLA-associated TCR beta chains showed more clonal expansion and lower generation probabilities than non-associated chains that were equally common. In a later genetic analysis, a missense DCLRE1C variant was associated with V-gene and J-gene trimming of TCR beta chains, and the association was replicated in an independent cohort. According to a later analysis, most CMV-associated TCR beta chains appeared to be HLA-restricted, and the HLA associations seemed to be driven largely by CMV exposure. A later analysis reported that several top co-occurrence clusters appeared linked to parvovirus B19, influenza, CMV and Epstein-Barr virus. Compared with the approximately 700-donor mean, donors in an Asian-associated ancestry cluster had fewer N-insertions in productive TCRs, according to a later genetic analysis. Presence/absence analyses assumed roughly uniform sequencing depth across donors, an assumption that may not hold. HLA typing was unavailable for some donors at each locus, so association tests used only the typed subset. In a later analysis, around 17,000 TCR beta sequences were associated with specific HLA alleles at a false discovery rate of 0.05. Most TCR sequences were observed very rarely across donors, whereas some public TCRs were present in many individuals. Linkage disequilibrium might explain the correlated functional status among segregating V segments, but an unknown experimental factor could not be ruled out. In this cohort, only TCR beta chains were sequenced, and detectable features were limited by the absence of alpha or paired-chain data. A further reported finding was that TCR beta sequences accurately predicted the HLA-A and HLA-B alleles for most subjects in the first cohort. The sequencing pipeline was judged likely to have produced a cluster of highly shared sequence variants as a technical artifact. The study listed 150 to 200 TCR beta chains as associated with cytomegalovirus. In vitro tests confirmed that a few of the cytomegalovirus-associated TCR beta chains recognize cytomegalovirus antigens. Immune exposure information for the cohort was limited to CMV serostatus. When HLA alleles, especially DR and DQ, strongly co-occurred, TCR associations were difficult to assign to individual alleles. The classifier was reported to diagnose cytomegalovirus status with high specificity and sensitivity in both the original cohort and the validation cohort. The authors suggested that the approach could potentially be generalized to other disease states and immunological phenotypes. About 17 rarely observed V segments, including chromosome 9 orphons, were excluded from the earlier analysis of several hundred of the donors because counts were too low. In an earlier analysis of about 600 of the donors, most TCR beta V segments appeared in productive rearrangements about 87% or about 30% of the time, broadly matching IMGT annotations. In a later analysis, TCR association rates were found to vary across HLA loci, with the most associated TCRs seen for DRB1 alleles and the fewest for HLA-C alleles.

With regard to this clone: Its specific antigen is unknown. Base qualities are not recorded, but no much larger clone differs from it by a single base.

To prepare the library, the immunoSEQ multiplex PCR assay was applied. For the multiplex PCR, a mixture combining 60 forward primers for TCR Vbeta segments and 13 reverse primers for TCR Jbeta segments was used. Amplification of the CDR3 region of rearranged TCR beta genes was performed with a multiplex PCR assay on genomic DNA. On the Illumina HiSeq System, the amplified TCR beta libraries were sequenced as 87-base-pair reads. The authors' analysis ran thus. A later analysis counted tens of millions of unique TCR beta chains across the 550 to 750 repertoires, and some 11 million of these chains were shared by at least two donors. To remove PCR and sequencing errors, raw reads were error-corrected and collapsed into unique sequences using a nearest-neighbor algorithm that merged closely related sequences. Alignment of CDR3 sequences to IMGT reference sequences was used to assign V, D and J gene segments. For a sequence to be retained, at least a six-nucleotide match to both a V gene segment and a J gene segment was required. Rearrangements were called productive when the CDR3 lacked stop codons and stayed in frame with V and J; all others were non-productive. Following IMGT convention, CDR3 was defined as the stretch from the second conserved V-encoded cysteine to the conserved J-encoded phenylalanine. Sequences without an unambiguous match to a single V gene segment were excluded from the earlier analysis of approximately 560 of the donors. An earlier analysis of roughly 590 of the donors called V segments functional above 56.7% productive rearrangements and segregating when the between-donor standard deviation exceeded 5%. A statistical classification framework was built to diagnose cytomegalovirus status from the catalog of TCR beta chain sequences. A later analysis assigned V and J genes by comparing TCR nucleotide sequences with IMGT/GENE-DB human TR gene sequences. Using the TCRdist pipeline, a later analysis assigned CDR3 sequences along with most-parsimonious VDJ recombination scenarios. A later analysis defined each TCR beta chain by its CDR3 amino acid sequence plus V-gene family, and excluded reads lacking a unique V-gene family. As a way to deal with suspected cross-contamination and a sequencing artifact, a later analysis dropped under 600 nucleotide sequences that were highly shared and had low generation probability. A later analysis calculated a clonal expansion index for each public chain from normalized within-repertoire ranks of inferred template counts. A later analysis computed generation probabilities with a VDJ recombination model fitted to out-of-frame rearrangements, and checked the results against IGoR. A later analysis scored TCR-TCR, TCR-HLA and TCR-CMV co-occurrence with hypergeometric tests, applying a repertoire-size bias correction to TCR pairs. False discovery rates were estimated in a later analysis by permuting HLA or CMV assignments 20 times. In a later analysis, co-occurring TCRs were grouped using DBSCAN, and TCRdist sequence similarity was added for clustering within HLA-allele-positive subsets. Repertoires with fewer than 30,000 or more than 120,000 public chains were left out of co-occurrence clustering, as were about 5 repertoires with anomalous nucleotide sharing. Entries here come from immuneACCESS through TCRdb and include only in-frame sequences with V and J called. Some clones fail to appear in such tables; in the studies checked, an unresolved V gene covers under half of the shortfall, and the cause of the remainder is unknown. D and trimming come from the DNA, and the V and J calls and clone size come from that table. The sample table records tens of thousands of clones; about two thirds of these occur just once. Of the sample, about 7.4% is held by the ten largest clones.

The cohort consisted of approximately 670 healthy bone marrow donors. All cohort members were sampled while nominally healthy, although unrecorded immune exposures were likely present. The donor was CMV seropositive and belonged to the group of about 290 seropositive cohort members. Every donor gave a peripheral blood sample, and the peripheral blood mononuclear cells from that sample were used for TCR beta sequencing. Genomic DNA extraction from the blood cell samples was performed with the Qiagen DNeasy Blood Extraction Kit. The clonotype originates from a man in his forties in good health and CMV-seropositive. Source material: PBMCs.

The DNA is as follows: TGTGCCAGCAGCTCGACAGGGAAGGATACGCAGTATTTT. It codes for CASSSTGKDTQYF. Here the chain combines TRBV7-6 and TRBJ2-3, and 7 bases in between align with TRBD1. CDR1 and CDR2 (SGHVS, FNYEAQ) derive from the germline V gene. Trimming leaves V shorter by 4 bases and J shorter by 6 bases, with the junction holding 4 bases beyond the gene matches. Counted from cysteine to phenylalanine, this CDR3 has 13 amino acids. Of the read, only the CDR3 DNA is kept; its 39 bases are in frame from base 1.